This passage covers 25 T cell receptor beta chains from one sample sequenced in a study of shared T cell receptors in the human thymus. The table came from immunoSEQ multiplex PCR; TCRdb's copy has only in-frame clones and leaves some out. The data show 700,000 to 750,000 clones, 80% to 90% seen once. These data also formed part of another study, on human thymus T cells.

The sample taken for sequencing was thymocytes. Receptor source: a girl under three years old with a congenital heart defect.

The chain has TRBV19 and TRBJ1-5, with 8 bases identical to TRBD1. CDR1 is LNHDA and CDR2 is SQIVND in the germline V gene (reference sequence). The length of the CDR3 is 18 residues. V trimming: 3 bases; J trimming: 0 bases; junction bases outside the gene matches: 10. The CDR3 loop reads CASSIGQGGWISNQPQHF. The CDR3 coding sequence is TGTGCCAGTAGTATCGGACAGGGCGGGTGGATTAGCAATCAGCCCCAGCATTTT.

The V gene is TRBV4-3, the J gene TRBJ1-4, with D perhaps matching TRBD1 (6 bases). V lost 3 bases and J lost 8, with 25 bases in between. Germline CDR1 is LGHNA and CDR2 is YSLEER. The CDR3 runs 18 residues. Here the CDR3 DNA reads TGCGCCAGCAGCCACCCTAGACGAGGGGAGGGGGTATTCGAAAAACTGTTTTTT. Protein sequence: CASSHPRRGEGVFEKLFF.

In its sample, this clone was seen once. The CDR3 is CASSFVIGGGLQETQYF. The CDR3, as DNA: TGTGCCAGCAGTTTTGTGATTGGCGGGGGCCTCCAAGAGACCCAGTACTTC. The chain joins TRBV27 to TRBJ2-5; D might be TRBD2 (7 bases). The CDR3 has 17 amino acids. V was clipped by 3 bases and J by 1 base, with 18 bases between them. The germline CDR1 and CDR2 sequences are MNHEY and SMNVEV (reference sequence).

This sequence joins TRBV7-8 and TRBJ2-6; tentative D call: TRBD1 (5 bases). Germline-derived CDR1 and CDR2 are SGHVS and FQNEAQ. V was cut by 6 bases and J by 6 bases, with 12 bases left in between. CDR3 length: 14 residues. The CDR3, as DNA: TGTGCCAGCAGTCCTGGGGCGATGGCCAACGTCCTGACTTTC. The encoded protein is CASSPGAMANVLTF. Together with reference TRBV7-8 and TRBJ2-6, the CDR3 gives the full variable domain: GAGVSQSPRYKVAKRGQDVALRCDPISGHVSLFWYQQALGQGPEFLTYFQNEAQLDKSGLPSDRFFAERPEGSVSTLKIQRTQQEDSAVYLCASSPGAMANVLTFGAGSRLTVL.

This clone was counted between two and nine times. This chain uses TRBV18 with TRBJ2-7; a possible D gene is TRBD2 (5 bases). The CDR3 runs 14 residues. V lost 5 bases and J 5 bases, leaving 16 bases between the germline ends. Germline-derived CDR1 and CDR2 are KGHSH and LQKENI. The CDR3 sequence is CASSRGWVSNEQYF. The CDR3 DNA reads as TGTGCCAGCTCAAGAGGGTGGGTTTCGAACGAGCAGTACTTC.

CDR3 region: CASSLNRGRTTEAFF. The CDR3 DNA reads TGTGCCAGCAGCTTGAACAGGGGGAGGACCACTGAAGCTTTCTTT. The rearrangement links TRBV5-6 to TRBJ1-1; 8 nucleotides align to TRBD1. Germline V gives CDR1 SGHDT, CDR2 YYEEEE. The CDR3 is 15 residues long. With 1 base clipped from V and 4 bases from J, the junction kept 6 bases outside the gene matches.

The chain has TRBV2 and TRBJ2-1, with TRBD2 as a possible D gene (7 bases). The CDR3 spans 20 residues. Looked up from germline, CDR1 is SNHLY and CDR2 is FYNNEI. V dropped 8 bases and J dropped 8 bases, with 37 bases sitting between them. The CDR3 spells CASPPPAGAAVTWGYDEQFF. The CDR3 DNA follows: TGTGCCAGCCCCCCTCCCGCGGGGGCTGCGGTTACATGGGGTTACGATGAGCAGTTCTTC.

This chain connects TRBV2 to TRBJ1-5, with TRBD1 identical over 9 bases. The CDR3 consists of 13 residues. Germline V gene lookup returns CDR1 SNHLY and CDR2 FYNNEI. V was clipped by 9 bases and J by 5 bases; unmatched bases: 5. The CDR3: CASRTGVDQPQHF. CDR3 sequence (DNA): TGTGCCAGTCGGACAGGGGTCGATCAGCCCCAGCATTTT. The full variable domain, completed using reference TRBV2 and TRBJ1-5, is EPEVTQTPSHQVTQMGQEVILRCVPISNHLYFYWYRQILGQKVEFLVSFYNNEISEKSEIFDDQFSVERPDGSNFTLKIRSTKLEDSAMYFCASRTGVDQPQHFGDGTRLSIL.

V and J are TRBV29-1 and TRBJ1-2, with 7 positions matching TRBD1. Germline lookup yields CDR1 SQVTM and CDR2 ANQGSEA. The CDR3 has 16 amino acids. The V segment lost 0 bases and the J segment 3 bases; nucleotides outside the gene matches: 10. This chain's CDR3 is CSVEDPSGDRDYGYTF. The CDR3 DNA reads TGCAGCGTTGAAGATCCATCCGGGGACAGAGACTATGGCTACACCTTC. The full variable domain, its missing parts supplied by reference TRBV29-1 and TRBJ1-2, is SAVISQKPSRDICQRGTSLTIQCQVDSQVTMMFWYRQQPGQSLTLIATANQGSEATYESGFVIDKFPISRPNLTFSTLTVSNMSPEDSSIYLCSVEDPSGDRDYGYTFGSGTRLTVV.

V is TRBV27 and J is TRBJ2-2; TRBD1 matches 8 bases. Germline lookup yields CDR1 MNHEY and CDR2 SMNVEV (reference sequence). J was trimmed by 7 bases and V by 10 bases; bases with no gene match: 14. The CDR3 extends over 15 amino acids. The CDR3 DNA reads TGTGCCACCTCCCCCCGGGACAGGAAAGGCGGGGAGCTGTTTTTT. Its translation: CATSPRDRKGGELFF.

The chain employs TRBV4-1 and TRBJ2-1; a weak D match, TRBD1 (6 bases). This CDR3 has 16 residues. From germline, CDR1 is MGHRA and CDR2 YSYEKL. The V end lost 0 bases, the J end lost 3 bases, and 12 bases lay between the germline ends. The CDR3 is CASSQDDRPFYNEQFF. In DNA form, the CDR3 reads TGCGCCAGCAGCCAAGACGACAGGCCCTTCTACAATGAGCAGTTCTTC.

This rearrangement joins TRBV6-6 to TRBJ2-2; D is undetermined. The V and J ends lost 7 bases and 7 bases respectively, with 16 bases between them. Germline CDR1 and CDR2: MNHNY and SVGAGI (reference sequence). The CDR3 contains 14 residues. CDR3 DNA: TGTGCCAGCACCCACGGGTTGAGCATCGGGGAGCTGTTTTTT. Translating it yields CASTHGLSIGELFF.

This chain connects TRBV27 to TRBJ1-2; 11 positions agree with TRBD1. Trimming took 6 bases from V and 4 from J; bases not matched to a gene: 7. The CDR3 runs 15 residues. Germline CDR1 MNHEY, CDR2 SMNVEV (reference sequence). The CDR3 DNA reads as TGTGCCAGCAGACCGGACAGGGGGCTGATCTATGGCTACACCTTC. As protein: CASRPDRGLIYGYTF.

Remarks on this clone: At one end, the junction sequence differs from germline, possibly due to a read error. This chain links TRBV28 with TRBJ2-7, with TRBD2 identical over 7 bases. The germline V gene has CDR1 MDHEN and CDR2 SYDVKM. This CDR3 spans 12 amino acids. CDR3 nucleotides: TGTGCCAGCAGTTTGGGGGGGAGACTCCCCGACTTC. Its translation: CASSLGGRLPDF.

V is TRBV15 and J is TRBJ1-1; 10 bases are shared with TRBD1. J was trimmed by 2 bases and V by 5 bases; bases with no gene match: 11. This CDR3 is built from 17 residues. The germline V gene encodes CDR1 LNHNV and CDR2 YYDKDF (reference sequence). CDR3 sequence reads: CATSGRRQGAPNTEAFF. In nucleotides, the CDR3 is TGTGCCACCAGCGGTCGACGACAGGGGGCGCCTAACACTGAAGCTTTCTTT.

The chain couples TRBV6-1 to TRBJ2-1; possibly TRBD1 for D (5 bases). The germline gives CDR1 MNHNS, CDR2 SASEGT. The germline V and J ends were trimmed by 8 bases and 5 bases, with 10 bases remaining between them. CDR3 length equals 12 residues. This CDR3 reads CASGAGHNEQFF. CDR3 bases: TGTGCCAGCGGGGCAGGGCACAATGAGCAGTTCTTC.

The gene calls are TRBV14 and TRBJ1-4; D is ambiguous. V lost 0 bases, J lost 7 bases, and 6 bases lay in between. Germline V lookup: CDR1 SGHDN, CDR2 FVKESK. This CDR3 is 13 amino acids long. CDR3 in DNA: TGTGCCAGCAGCCAAGATCGGGGTGAAAAACTGTTTTTT. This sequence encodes CASSQDRGEKLFF.

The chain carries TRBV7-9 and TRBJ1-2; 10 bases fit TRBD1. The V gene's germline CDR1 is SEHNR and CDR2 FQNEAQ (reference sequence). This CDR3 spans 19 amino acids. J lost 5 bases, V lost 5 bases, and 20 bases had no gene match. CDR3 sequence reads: CASSPKKVGTGDILYGYTF. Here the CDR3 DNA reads TGTGCCAGCAGCCCCAAAAAGGTGGGGACAGGGGACATACTTTATGGCTACACCTTC.

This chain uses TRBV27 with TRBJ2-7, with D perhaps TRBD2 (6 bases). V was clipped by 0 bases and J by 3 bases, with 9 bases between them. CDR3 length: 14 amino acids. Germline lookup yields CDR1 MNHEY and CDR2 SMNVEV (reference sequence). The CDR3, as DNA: TGTGCCAGCAGTTTATCTACCGGGAGCTACGAGCAGTACTTC. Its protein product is CASSLSTGSYEQYF.

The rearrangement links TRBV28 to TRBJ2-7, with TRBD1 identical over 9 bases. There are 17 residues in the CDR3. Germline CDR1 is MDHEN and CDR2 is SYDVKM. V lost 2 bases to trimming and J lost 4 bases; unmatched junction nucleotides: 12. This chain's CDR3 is CASSLRMVGQGFYEQYF. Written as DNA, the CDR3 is TGTGCCAGCAGTTTACGCATGGTGGGACAGGGTTTTTACGAGCAGTACTTC.

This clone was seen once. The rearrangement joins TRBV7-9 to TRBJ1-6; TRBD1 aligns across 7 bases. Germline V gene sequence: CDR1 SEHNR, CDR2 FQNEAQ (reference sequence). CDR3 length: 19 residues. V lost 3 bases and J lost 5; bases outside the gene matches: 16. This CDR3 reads CASSFVNRTRGTDNSPLHF. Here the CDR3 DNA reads TGTGCCAGCAGCTTTGTCAATAGGACGCGCGGGACAGATAATTCACCCCTCCACTTT.

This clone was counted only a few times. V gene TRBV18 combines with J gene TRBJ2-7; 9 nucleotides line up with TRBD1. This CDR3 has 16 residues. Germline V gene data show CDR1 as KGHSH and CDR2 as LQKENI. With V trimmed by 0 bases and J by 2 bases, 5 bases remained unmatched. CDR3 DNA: TGTGCCAGCTCACCACCGGGGACAGGGAGAACCTACGAGCAGTACTTC. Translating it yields CASSPPGTGRTYEQYF.

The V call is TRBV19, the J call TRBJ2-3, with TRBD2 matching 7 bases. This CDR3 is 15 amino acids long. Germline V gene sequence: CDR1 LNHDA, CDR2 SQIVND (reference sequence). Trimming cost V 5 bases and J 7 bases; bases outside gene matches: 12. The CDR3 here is CASSSRVGGVNTQYF. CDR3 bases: TGTGCCAGTAGTTCGAGGGTGGGGGGGGTGAATACGCAGTATTTT.

CDR3 bases: TGCGCCAGCAGCCAAGATCAAGTCTACGGAGGGGGAAACACCATATATTTT. As protein: CASSQDQVYGGGNTIYF. The chain couples TRBV4-1 to TRBJ1-3; no clear D. The germline gives CDR1 MGHRA, CDR2 YSYEKL. Between the trimmed V and J ends, which lost 0 bases and 4 bases, there was a span of 16 bases. The CDR3 totals 17 residues.

For the CDR3, the DNA is TGTGCCAGCAGTGAATTGGGTAGGGGTTGGGAACATAGCGGCTACACCTTC. It codes for CASSELGRGWEHSGYTF. The chain employs TRBV25-1 and TRBJ1-2; perhaps TRBD1 as D (5 bases). The V end lost 1 base, the J end lost 8 bases, and 23 bases lay between the germline ends. This CDR3 has 17 amino acids. CDR1 is MGHDK, CDR2 SYGVNS, per germline.